This is a list of T cell receptor beta chains from one sample in a study of blood T cell repertoires in COVID-19. Here immunoSEQ multiplex PCR was the method, and the copy in TCRdb shows in-frame clones only, minus some. The sample lists 130,000 to 150,000 clones, approximately 88% seen once, with over 0.75% in the top ten. What was sequenced was peripheral blood. These receptors were obtained from a woman between 45 and 60 years old with acute or convalescent COVID-19. CDR3s include the opening cysteine and the closing phenylalanine or tryptophan. The order of the fields is D gene, CDR3 length, V gene, clone size, J gene, CDR3 protein, CDR3 DNA. D genes are given only for firm matches. A clone size is listed for some rows: how often the clone was seen (once, few, many), or a class if it is expanded.

TRBD1	15	TRBV9	.	TRBJ1-4	CASSPWDRRNEKLFF	TGTGCCAGCAGCCCCTGGGACAGAAGAAACGAAAAACTGTTTTTT
.	17	TRBV29-1	.	TRBJ2-2	CSVEDLRQIKNTGELFF	TGCAGCGTTGAAGATCTCCGACAGATAAAGAACACCGGGGAGCTGTTTTTT
.	15	TRBV2	.	TRBJ1-2	CASSSETNSNYGYTF	TGTGCCAGCAGTTCAGAGACTAACTCCAACTATGGCTACACCTTC
.	14	TRBV7-9	few	TRBJ1-2	CASSLPGQSYGYTF	TGTGCCAGCAGCCTTCCTGGACAGAGCTATGGCTACACCTTC
TRBD2	14	TRBV3-1/TRBV3-2	.	TRBJ2-7	CASSQVAGSHEQYF	TGTGCCAGCAGCCAAGTAGCGGGGAGCCACGAGCAGTACTTC
TRBD1	13	TRBV19	.	TRBJ1-1	CASIPSGGTEAFF	TGTGCCAGTATCCCTTCAGGGGGGACTGAAGCTTTCTTT
.	15	TRBV5-1	.	TRBJ1-6	CASSPIGEGNSPLHF	TGCGCCAGCAGCCCAATCGGGGAAGGAAATTCACCCCTCCACTTT
.	16	TRBV25-1	.	TRBJ1-4	CASSEPSGTSREKLFF	TGTGCCAGCAGTGAACCTTCCGGGACATCAAGGGAAAAACTGTTTTTT
TRBD2	14	TRBV10-1	.	TRBJ2-7	CASSDSGGAYEQYF	TGCGCCAGCAGTGATAGCGGGGGGGCCTACGAGCAGTACTTC
TRBD1	15	TRBV30	.	TRBJ1-5	CAWSHVGGLGQPQHF	TGTGCCTGGAGTCATGTAGGGGGCCTCGGGCAGCCCCAGCATTTT
TRBD2	17	TRBV5-4	.	TRBJ2-5	CASSQGGGPWYQETQYF	TGTGCCAGCAGCCAAGGCGGGGGGCCATGGTACCAAGAGACCCAGTACTTC
TRBD1	17	TRBV6-1	.	TRBJ2-5	CASSVGPGGASQETQYF	TGTGCCAGCAGTGTGGGGCCAGGGGGCGCGTCACAAGAGACCCAGTACTTC
.	14	TRBV6-1	.	TRBJ2-7	CASSEAGTIYEQYF	TGTGCCAGCAGTGAAGCTGGCACTATCTACGAGCAGTACTTC
.	16	TRBV21-1	.	TRBJ1-1	CASSNWDRGPFTEAFF	TGTGCCAGCAGCAACTGGGACAGGGGCCCTTTCACTGAAGCTTTCTTT
.	15	TRBV7-8	once	TRBJ2-2	CASSFRRENTGELFF	TGTGCCAGCAGCTTTAGGCGGGAAAACACCGGGGAGCTGTTTTTT
.	14	TRBV28	.	TRBJ1-2	CASSRPQGRYGYTF	TGTGCCAGCAGCCGCCCCCAGGGGCGGTATGGCTACACCTTC
TRBD2	14	TRBV15	.	TRBJ2-1	CATSRSGGYNEQFF	TGTGCCACCAGCAGGAGCGGGGGGTACAATGAGCAGTTCTTC
TRBD1	18	TRBV11-1	.	TRBJ2-2	CASSLAIPGTADTGELFF	TGTGCCAGCAGCTTAGCGATTCCCGGGACAGCCGACACCGGGGAGCTGTTTTTT
.	15	TRBV5-1	once	TRBJ2-1	CASSFLDSTYNEQFF	TGCGCCAGCAGCTTCTTGGACAGTACCTACAATGAGCAGTTCTTC
TRBD2	16	TRBV6-5	.	TRBJ2-1	CASSLKRGGYYNEQFF	TGTGCCAGCAGTTTAAAGCGGGGGGGTTATTACAATGAGCAGTTCTTC
TRBD2	14	TRBV27	.	TRBJ2-1	CASSMGLAGNEQFF	TGTGCCAGCAGTATGGGACTAGCAGGCAATGAGCAGTTCTTC
.	12	TRBV5-5	.	TRBJ2-2	CASSFGGGELFF	TGTGCCAGCAGCTTCGGAGGGGGGGAGCTGTTTTTT
.	15	TRBV21-1	.	TRBJ2-2	CASSHEGADTGELFF	TGTGCCAGCAGTCACGAGGGGGCGGACACCGGGGAGCTGTTTTTT
TRBD2	12	TRBV6-5	.	TRBJ2-2	CATLGGSGELFF	TGTGCCACCCTCGGGGGGTCCGGGGAGCTGTTTTTT
.	14	TRBV5-1	once	TRBJ2-2	CASSLDINTGELFF	TGCGCCAGCAGCTTGGACATAAACACCGGGGAGCTGTTTTTT
TRBD2	14	TRBV7-2	.	TRBJ2-7	CAGGLAGGPYEQYF	TGTGCCGGAGGACTAGCGGGAGGCCCCTACGAGCAGTACTTC
.	15	TRBV4-2	.	TRBJ2-7	CASSQESQGTYEQYF	TGTGCCAGCAGCCAAGAGAGCCAGGGCACCTACGAGCAGTACTTC
TRBD1	15	TRBV9	.	TRBJ2-7	CASSTWDRRFGEQYF	TGTGCCAGCAGCACGTGGGACAGGCGGTTTGGCGAGCAGTACTTC
.	16	TRBV7-6	.	TRBJ2-2	CASSLAPDRNAGELFF	TGTGCCAGCAGCTTAGCTCCCGACAGGAACGCCGGGGAGCTGTTTTTT
.	13	TRBV30	.	TRBJ1-5	CAWSVAGAQPQHF	TGTGCCTGGAGTGTAGCAGGGGCACAGCCCCAGCATTTT
TRBD2	15	TRBV7-3	.	TRBJ2-3	CASIRRRGSTDTQYF	TGTGCCAGCATCAGACGGCGGGGGAGCACAGATACGCAGTATTTT
TRBD1	13	TRBV20-1	.	TRBJ1-5	CSASQGADQPQHF	TGCAGTGCTAGTCAGGGGGCGGATCAGCCCCAGCATTTT
TRBD1	12	TRBV11-2	once	TRBJ2-3	CASSPTGDTQYF	TGTGCCAGCAGCCCGACAGGGGATACGCAGTATTTT
.	14	TRBV5-1	.	TRBJ2-2	CASSRLGAPGELFF	TGCGCCAGCAGCCGACTAGGAGCGCCCGGGGAGCTGTTTTTT
TRBD1	16	TRBV5-1	.	TRBJ2-7	CASSVGGQGASYEQYF	TGCGCCAGCAGCGTAGGGGGACAGGGGGCTTCCTACGAGCAGTACTTC
.	14	TRBV5-4	.	TRBJ1-1	CASSLGSGVPEAFF	TGTGCCAGCAGCTTGGGGTCGGGGGTCCCTGAAGCTTTCTTT
TRBD1	14	TRBV30	.	TRBJ2-7	CACQRDRDMHEQYF	TGTGCCTGCCAAAGGGACAGGGATATGCACGAGCAGTACTTC
TRBD1	15	TRBV20-1	.	TRBJ2-1	CSASMGTGTYNEQFF	TGCAGTGCTAGTATGGGGACAGGGACCTACAATGAGCAGTTCTTC
.	18	TRBV11-2	once	TRBJ2-7	CASSSGSGGGPVGYEQYF	TGTGCCAGCAGCTCGGGGAGTGGGGGCGGTCCCGTTGGGTACGAGCAGTACTTC
TRBD2	15	TRBV7-2	.	TRBJ2-3	CASSLGLAVQDTQYF	TGTGCCAGCAGCTTAGGACTAGCGGTGCAGGATACGCAGTATTTT
.	15	TRBV11-3	.	TRBJ2-1	CASSESGGAYNEQFF	TGTGCCAGCAGCGAAAGTGGGGGCGCATACAATGAGCAGTTCTTC
.	14	TRBV9	.	TRBJ1-1	CASSQMGQTTEAFF	TGTGCCAGCAGTCAAATGGGACAAACCACTGAAGCTTTCTTT
.	15	TRBV2	.	TRBJ1-2	CASSEALGTYYGYTF	TGTGCCAGCAGTGAAGCGCTTGGGACATACTATGGCTACACCTTC
.	14	TRBV15	once	TRBJ2-5	CATSRDLGAETQYF	TGTGCCACCAGCAGAGATCTGGGGGCAGAGACCCAGTACTTC
TRBD2	18	TRBV7-2	once	TRBJ2-1	CASSGLAGAAILYNEQFF	TGTGCCAGCAGCGGACTAGCGGGGGCCGCAATCCTGTACAATGAGCAGTTCTTC
.	12	TRBV10-3	few	TRBJ2-7	CAIMSGNYEQYF	TGTGCCATCATGTCAGGTAACTACGAGCAGTACTTC
TRBD1	15	TRBV7-9	.	TRBJ2-7	CASRSGTGTIYEQYF	TGTGCCAGCAGGTCCGGGACAGGGACTATCTACGAGCAGTACTTC
.	13	TRBV19	.	TRBJ2-2	CASNRQLTGELFF	TGTGCCAGTAATAGACAGCTGACCGGGGAGCTGTTTTTT
TRBD2	16	TRBV24-1	.	TRBJ2-2	CATSDWGLAGTGELFF	TGTGCCACCAGTGATTGGGGGCTAGCGGGAACCGGGGAGCTGTTTTTT
.	14	TRBV5-6	.	TRBJ1-1	CASSLERVPTEAFF	TGTGCCAGCAGCTTGGAGAGGGTACCCACTGAAGCTTTCTTT
.	14	TRBV4-1	.	TRBJ1-2	CASSQYTGLYGYTF	TGCGCCAGCAGCCAGTATACAGGGTTGTATGGCTACACCTTC
.	14	TRBV6-5	.	TRBJ1-1	CASSRGGWDTEAFF	TGTGCCAGCAGCCGAGGAGGATGGGACACTGAAGCTTTCTTT
.	16	TRBV3-1/TRBV3-2	.	TRBJ1-5	CASSQGGRGSNQPQHF	TGTGCCAGCAGCCAAGGGGGCAGGGGTAGCAATCAGCCCCAGCATTTT
TRBD1	19	TRBV7-6	few	TRBJ2-7	CASSLRTGGSRAKTYEQYF	TGTGCCAGCAGCTTAAGGACAGGGGGCTCGCGGGCCAAGACCTACGAGCAGTACTTC